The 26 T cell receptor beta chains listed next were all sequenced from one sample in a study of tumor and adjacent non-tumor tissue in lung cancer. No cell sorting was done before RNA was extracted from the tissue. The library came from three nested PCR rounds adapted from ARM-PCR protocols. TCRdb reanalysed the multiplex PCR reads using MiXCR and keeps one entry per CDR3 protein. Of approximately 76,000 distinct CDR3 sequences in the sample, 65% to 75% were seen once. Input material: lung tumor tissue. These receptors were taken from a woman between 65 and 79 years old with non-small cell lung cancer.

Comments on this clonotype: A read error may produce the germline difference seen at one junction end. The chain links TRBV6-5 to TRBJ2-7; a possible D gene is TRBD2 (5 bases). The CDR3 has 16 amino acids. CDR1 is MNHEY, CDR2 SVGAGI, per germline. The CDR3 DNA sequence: TGTGTCAGCAGTCCCGAACTAGTGGTAAATGATTACGAGCAGTACTTC. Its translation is CVSSPELVVNDYEQYF.

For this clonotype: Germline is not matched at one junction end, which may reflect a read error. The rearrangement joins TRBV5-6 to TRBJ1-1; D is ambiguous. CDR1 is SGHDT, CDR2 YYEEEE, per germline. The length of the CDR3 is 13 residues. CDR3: CACSLFSDTEAFF. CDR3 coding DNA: TGTGCCTGCAGCCTATTTTCGGATACTGAAGCTTTCTTT. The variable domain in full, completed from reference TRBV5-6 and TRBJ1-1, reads DAGVTQSPTHLIKTRGQQVTLRCSPKSGHDTVSWYQQALGQGPQFIFQYYEEEERQRGNFPDRFSGHQFPNYSSELNVNALLLGDSALYLCACSLFSDTEAFFGQGTRLTVV.

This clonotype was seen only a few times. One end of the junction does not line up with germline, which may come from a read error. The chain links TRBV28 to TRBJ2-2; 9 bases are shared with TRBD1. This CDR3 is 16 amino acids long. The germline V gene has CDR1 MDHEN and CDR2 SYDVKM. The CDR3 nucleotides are TGTGCCAGCAGTTCAGATGAAACAGGGGGCACCGGGGAGCTGTCTTTT. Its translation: CASSSDETGGTGELSF.

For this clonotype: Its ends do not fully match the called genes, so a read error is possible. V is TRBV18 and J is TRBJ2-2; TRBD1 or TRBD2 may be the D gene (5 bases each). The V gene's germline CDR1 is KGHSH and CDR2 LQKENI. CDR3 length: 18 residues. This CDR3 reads CASSPRQRNSANTGELFF. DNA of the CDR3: TGTGCCAGCTCACCACGACAGAGGAACTCCGCGAACACCGGGGAGCTGTTCTTT.

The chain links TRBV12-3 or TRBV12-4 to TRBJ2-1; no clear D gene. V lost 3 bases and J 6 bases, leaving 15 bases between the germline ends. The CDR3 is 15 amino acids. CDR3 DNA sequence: TGTGCCAGCAGTTTTCCCGCAGCCCGGAGCAATGAGCAGTTCTTC. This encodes CASSFPAARSNEQFF.

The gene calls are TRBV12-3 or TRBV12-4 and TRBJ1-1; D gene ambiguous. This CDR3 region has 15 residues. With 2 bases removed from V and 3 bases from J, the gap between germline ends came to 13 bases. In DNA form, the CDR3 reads TGTGCCAGCAGTTTAACGGATCCCGGGGACACTGAAGCTTTCTTT. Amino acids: CASSLTDPGDTEAFF.

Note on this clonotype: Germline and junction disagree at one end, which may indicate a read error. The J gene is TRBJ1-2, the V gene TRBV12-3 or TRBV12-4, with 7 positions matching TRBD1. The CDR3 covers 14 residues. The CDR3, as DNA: TGTGCCAACAGTTTACGGACAGGCACATGGCTTTACACCTTC. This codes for CANSLRTGTWLYTF.

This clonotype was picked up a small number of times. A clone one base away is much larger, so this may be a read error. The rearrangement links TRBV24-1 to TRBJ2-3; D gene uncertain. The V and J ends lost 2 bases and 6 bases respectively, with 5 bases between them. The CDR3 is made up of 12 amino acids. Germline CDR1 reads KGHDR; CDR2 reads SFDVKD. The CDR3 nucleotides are TGTGCCACCAGTGATTCGAGGGATACGCAGTATTTT. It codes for CATSDSRDTQYF.

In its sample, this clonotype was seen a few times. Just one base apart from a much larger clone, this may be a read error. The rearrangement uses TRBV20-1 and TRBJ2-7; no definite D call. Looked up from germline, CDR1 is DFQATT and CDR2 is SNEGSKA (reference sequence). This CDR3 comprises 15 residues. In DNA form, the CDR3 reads TGCAGTGCTAGAGATAGTCCAAAACCCTCCTACGGGCAGTACTTC. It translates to CSARDSPKPSYGQYF.

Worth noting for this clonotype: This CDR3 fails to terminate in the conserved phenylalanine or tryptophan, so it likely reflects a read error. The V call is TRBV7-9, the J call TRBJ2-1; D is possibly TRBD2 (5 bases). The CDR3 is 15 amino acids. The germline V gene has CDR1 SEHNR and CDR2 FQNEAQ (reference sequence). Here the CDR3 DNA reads TGTGCTAGCAGGCCGGGGTCGGGCGGTAGAGGTGAGCAGTTCTCT. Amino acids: CASRPGSGGRGEQFS.

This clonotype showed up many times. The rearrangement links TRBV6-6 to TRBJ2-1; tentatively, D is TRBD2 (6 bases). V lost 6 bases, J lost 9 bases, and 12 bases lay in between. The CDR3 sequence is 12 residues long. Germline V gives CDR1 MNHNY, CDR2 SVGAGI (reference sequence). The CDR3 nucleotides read TGTGCCAGCAGCAGGGACTCCTTTGAGCAGTTCTTC. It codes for CASSRDSFEQFF.

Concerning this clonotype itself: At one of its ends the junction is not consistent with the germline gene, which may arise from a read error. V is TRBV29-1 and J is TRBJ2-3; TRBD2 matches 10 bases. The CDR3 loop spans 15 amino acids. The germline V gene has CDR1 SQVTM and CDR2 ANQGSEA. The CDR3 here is CSAGGLAEAVDTLYF. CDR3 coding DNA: TGCAGTGCCGGAGGACTAGCGGAGGCCGTGGATACGCTGTATTTT.

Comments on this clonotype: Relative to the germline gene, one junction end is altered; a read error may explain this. CDR3 sequence (DNA): TGCAGCGTATTTGACAATGAGCAATTCTTC. This translates into CSVFDNEQFF. This chain uses TRBV29-1 with TRBJ2-1; D is undetermined. CDR1 SQVTM and CDR2 ANQGSEA come from the germline V gene. The CDR3 is 10 residues long.

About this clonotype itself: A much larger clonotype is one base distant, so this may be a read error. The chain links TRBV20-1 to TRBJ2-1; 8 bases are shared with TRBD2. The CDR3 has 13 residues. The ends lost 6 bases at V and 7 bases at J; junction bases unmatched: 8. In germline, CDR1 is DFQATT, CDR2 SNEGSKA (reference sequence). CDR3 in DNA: TGCAGTGCCCTTGCCGGGACTAGAAATGAGCAGTTCTTC. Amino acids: CSALAGTRNEQFF.

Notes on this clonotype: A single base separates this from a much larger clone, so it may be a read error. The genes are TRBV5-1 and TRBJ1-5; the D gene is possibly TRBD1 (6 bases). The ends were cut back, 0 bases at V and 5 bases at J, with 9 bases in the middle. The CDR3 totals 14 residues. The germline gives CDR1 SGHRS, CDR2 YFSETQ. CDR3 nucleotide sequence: TGCGCCAGCAGCTTGGGATGGACAGATCAGCCCCAGCATTTT. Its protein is CASSLGWTDQPQHF. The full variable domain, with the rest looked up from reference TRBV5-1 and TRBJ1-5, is KAGVTQTPRYLIKTRGQQVTLSCSPISGHRSVSWYQQTPGQGLQFLFEYFSETQRNKGNFPGRFSGRQFSNSRSEMNVSTLELGDSALYLCASSLGWTDQPQHFGDGTRLSIL.

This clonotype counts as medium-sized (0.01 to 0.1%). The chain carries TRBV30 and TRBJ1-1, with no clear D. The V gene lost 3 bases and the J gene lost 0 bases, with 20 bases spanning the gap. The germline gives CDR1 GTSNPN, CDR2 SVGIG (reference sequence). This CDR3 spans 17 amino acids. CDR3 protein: CAWSPNGVPLLNTEAFF. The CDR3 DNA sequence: TGTGCCTGGAGCCCAAACGGTGTCCCTCTCCTGAACACTGAAGCTTTCTTT.

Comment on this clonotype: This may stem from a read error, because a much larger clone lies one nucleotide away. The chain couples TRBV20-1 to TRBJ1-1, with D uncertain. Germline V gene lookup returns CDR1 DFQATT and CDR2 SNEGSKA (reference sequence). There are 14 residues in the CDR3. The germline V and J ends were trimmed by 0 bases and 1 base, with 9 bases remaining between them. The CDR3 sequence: CSARDPFGNTEAFF. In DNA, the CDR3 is TGCAGTGCTAGAGATCCCTTCGGGAACACTGAAGCTTTCTTT.

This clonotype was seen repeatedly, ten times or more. The CDR3, as DNA: TGTGCCAGCAGCCAGGTTTTGGACACTGAAGCTTTCTTT. Encoded protein: CASSQVLDTEAFF. This chain joins TRBV14 and TRBJ1-1; D call uncertain. Germline V lookup: CDR1 SGHDN, CDR2 FVKESK. This CDR3 region has 13 residues. Trimming took off 3 bases at V and 3 bases at J, with 8 bases between the two ends.

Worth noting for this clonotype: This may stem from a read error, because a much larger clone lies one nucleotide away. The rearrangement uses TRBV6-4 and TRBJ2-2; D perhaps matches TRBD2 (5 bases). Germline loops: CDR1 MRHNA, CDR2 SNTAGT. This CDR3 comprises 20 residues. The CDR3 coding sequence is TGTGCCAGCAGTGGCCAACCACAACGGACTCATACCAAGAACACCGTGGAGCTGTTTTTT. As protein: CASSGQPQRTHTKNTVELFF.

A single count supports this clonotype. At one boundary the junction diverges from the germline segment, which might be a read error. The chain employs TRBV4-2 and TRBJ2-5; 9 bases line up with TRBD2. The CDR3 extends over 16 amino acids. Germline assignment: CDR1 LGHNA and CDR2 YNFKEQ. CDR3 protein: CASSQGAAGGRETQYF. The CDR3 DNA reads TGCGCCAGCAGCCAAGGGGCAGCGGGAGGCCGAGAGACCCAGTACTTC.

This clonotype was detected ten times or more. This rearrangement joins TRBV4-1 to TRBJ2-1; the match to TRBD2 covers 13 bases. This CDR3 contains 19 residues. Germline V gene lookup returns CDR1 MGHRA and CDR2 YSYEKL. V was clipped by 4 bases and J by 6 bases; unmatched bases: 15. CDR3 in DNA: TGCGCCAGCAGCCCCACCCCCTGGGGACTAGCGGGATCCGGCAATGAGCAGTTCTTC. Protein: CASSPTPWGLAGSGNEQFF.

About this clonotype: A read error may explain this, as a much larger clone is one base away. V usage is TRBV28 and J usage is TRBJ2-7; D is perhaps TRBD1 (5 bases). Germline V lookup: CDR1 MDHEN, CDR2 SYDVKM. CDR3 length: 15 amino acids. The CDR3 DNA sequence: TGTGCCAGCAGTTTTGGGGCAGAAAGAGCCTACGTGCAGTACTTC. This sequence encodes CASSFGAERAYVQYF.

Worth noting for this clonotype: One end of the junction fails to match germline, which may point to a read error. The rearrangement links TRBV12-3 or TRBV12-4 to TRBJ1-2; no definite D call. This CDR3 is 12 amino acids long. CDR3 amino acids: CASSYTSYRYTF. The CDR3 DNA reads TGTGCCAGCAGTTACACAAGCTATCGCTACACCTTT.

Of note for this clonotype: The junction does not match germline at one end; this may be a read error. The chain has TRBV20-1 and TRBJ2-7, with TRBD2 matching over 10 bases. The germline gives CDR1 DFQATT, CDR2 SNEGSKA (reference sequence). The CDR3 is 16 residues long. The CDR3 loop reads CNARDTSGIGTYERYF. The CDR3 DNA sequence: TGCAATGCTAGAGACACTAGCGGGATCGGCACCTACGAGCGGTACTTC.

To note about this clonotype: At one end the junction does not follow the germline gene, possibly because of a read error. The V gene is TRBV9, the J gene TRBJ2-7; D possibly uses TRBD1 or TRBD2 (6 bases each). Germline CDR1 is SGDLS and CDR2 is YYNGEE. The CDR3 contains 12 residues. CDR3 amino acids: CASSAGGGEQYF. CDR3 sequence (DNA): TGCGCCAGCAGCGCAGGAGGGGGCGAGCAGTACTTC.

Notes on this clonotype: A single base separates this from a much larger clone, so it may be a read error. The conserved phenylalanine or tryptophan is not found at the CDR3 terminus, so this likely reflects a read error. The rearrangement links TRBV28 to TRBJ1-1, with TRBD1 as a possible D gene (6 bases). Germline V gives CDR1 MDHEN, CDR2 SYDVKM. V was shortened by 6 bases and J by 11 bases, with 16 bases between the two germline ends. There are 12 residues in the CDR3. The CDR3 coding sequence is TGTGCCAGCAGCGCCGGGACAATCGTTGCTTTCCTT. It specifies CASSAGTIVAFL.